A selection of T cell receptor beta chains follows, all from one sample in a study of shared clonotypes between healthy human individuals. Profiled with immunoSEQ multiplex PCR; TCRdb holds only in-frame clones, not every one. Of 600,000 to 750,000 clones listed, about two thirds are singletons. The sample was memory CD4+ T cells sorted from blood. The origin of the receptors is a woman aged 30 to 39 in good health. CDR3s include the opening cysteine and the closing phenylalanine or tryptophan. The D gene is left open where the match is weak. A clone size is listed for some rows: how often the clone was seen (once, few, many), or a class if it is expanded.

TRBJ2-5 TRBV28 NA NA TGTGCCAGCCGACCTTCTTACGAGACCCAGTACTTC CASRPSYETQYF
TRBJ2-1 TRBV5-1 TRBD2 NA TGCGCCAGCAGCTTTAGCGGGAGGGGGTTCAATGAGCAGTTCTTC CASSFSGRGFNEQFF
TRBJ2-5 TRBV19 TRBD2 NA TGTGCCAGTAGTATGCGGGGGGTCGGCGGGGCCCAGTACTTC CASSMRGVGGAQYF
TRBJ2-2 TRBV27 TRBD2 NA TGTGCCAGCAGTTTATCGGGCCTAGCGGGAGCCCTTGGCGGGGAGCTGTTTTTT CASSLSGLAGALGGELFF
TRBJ2-7 TRBV5-6 TRBD2 NA TGTGCCAGCAGCAAGGGACTAGCGGGATCCCACGAGCAGTACTTC CASSKGLAGSHEQYF
TRBJ1-1 TRBV5-5 NA few TGTGCCAGCAGCTTGGCGGGCCTCGACACTGAAGCTTTCTTT CASSLAGLDTEAFF
TRBJ2-7 TRBV5-4 TRBD2 NA TGTGCCAGCAGCTTGCTCGGGAGGGGTTCTTACGAGCAGTACTTC CASSLLGRGSYEQYF
TRBJ2-1 TRBV7-9 NA NA TGTGCCAGCAGCTTAGTACTGGGGGATGAGCAGTTCTTC CASSLVLGDEQFF
TRBJ2-1 TRBV7-9 NA NA TGTGCCAGCAGCTCAGGGGGGGAGCCATACAATGAGCAGTTCTTC CASSSGGEPYNEQFF
TRBJ2-7 TRBV4-1 NA NA TGCGCCAGCAGCCACTCCGGGTCATCCTACGAGCAGTACTTC CASSHSGSSYEQYF
TRBJ2-1 TRBV9 TRBD2 few TGTGCCAGCAGCCTGGGCGGGAGGGCACTCGGCTCCTACAATGAGCAGTTCTTC CASSLGGRALGSYNEQFF
TRBJ2-5 TRBV11-2 NA NA TGTGCCAGCAGCTTAGCCCCAAAGGGGTCTATAGGGACCCAGTACTTC CASSLAPKGSIGTQYF
TRBJ2-3 TRBV18 TRBD2 NA TGTGCCAGCTCGCCTGCCCGAGCGGGAGGCAACACAGATACGCAGTATTTT CASSPARAGGNTDTQYF
TRBJ2-2 TRBV25-1 TRBD2 NA TGTGCCAGCAGTGGGACTAGCGGGAGGCAGAACACCGGGGAGCTGTTTTTT CASSGTSGRQNTGELFF
TRBJ2-3 TRBV25-1 NA NA TGTGCCAGCAGTGTGACCTTTAGCACAGATACGCAGTATTTT CASSVTFSTDTQYF
TRBJ1-5 TRBV7-8 NA NA TGTGCCAGCAGCTTAAGATGGGACTGGAATCAGCCCCAGCATTTT CASSLRWDWNQPQHF
TRBJ2-7 TRBV30 NA NA TGTGCCTGGAGTGGGTTCTTAACGGGCAGTTACGACGAGCAGTACTTC CAWSGFLTGSYDEQYF
TRBJ2-7 TRBV7-2 TRBD2 NA TGTGCCAGCAGCTTAGCGCAGCGGGGGTTCTCCTACGAGCAGTACTTC CASSLAQRGFSYEQYF
TRBJ2-3 TRBV2 NA NA TGTGCCAGCAGAGATAGCGGCACAGATACGCAGTATTTT CASRDSGTDTQYF
TRBJ2-1 TRBV18 NA NA TGTGCCAGCTCACCGATAGCGGCGGCGGTCGGGAACAATGAGCAGTTCTTC CASSPIAAAVGNNEQFF
TRBJ2-7 TRBV28 TRBD1 once TGTGCCAGCAGAAAGACAGGGTCTATATACGAGCAGTACTTC CASRKTGSIYEQYF
TRBJ2-3 TRBV2 NA NA TGTGCCAGAAACCCGACCGACCGAACAGATACGCAGTATTTT CARNPTDRTDTQYF
TRBJ2-2 TRBV2 NA NA TGTGCCAGCAGACTTGACTCGGGGACCGGGGAGCTGTTTTTT CASRLDSGTGELFF
TRBJ1-2 TRBV7-3 TRBD1 NA TGTGCCAGCAGCTTCGACAGGGGCGGATATGGCTACACCTTC CASSFDRGGYGYTF
TRBJ2-5 TRBV2 TRBD1 few TGTGCCAGCAGTGCTGAGGGACAGGGGCAAGAGACCCAGTACTTC CASSAEGQGQETQYF
TRBJ1-5 TRBV4-1 NA NA TGCGCCAGCAGCCAAGGACAGGCCCGGGGCAATCAGCCCCAGCATTTT CASSQGQARGNQPQHF
TRBJ2-1 TRBV11-1 NA few TGTGCCAGCAGCTTAAGGGGGAGCGAATACAATGAGCAGTTCTTC CASSLRGSEYNEQFF
TRBJ2-7 TRBV28 NA NA TGTGCCAGCAGTTCGCAGTTGGCCTACGAGCAGTACTTC CASSSQLAYEQYF
TRBJ2-6 TRBV27 NA NA TGTGCCAGCAGTTTAAAGGCAGGAAGAGTAGGGGCCAACGTCCTGACTTTC CASSLKAGRVGANVLTF
TRBJ1-1 TRBV7-3 NA NA TGTGCCAGCAGCCCAAGACCCGCGGCGGGCACTGAAGCTTTCTTT CASSPRPAAGTEAFF
TRBJ1-3 TRBV7-8 NA NA TGTGCCAGCAGCTTAGCTCTCTGGCAGGTATACTCTGGAAACACCATATATTTT CASSLALWQVYSGNTIYF
TRBJ2-3 TRBV15 TRBD2 NA TGTGCCACCAGCAGAGGTCGGGGGGGAGTTTGGGATACGCAGTATTTT CATSRGRGGVWDTQYF
TRBJ1-2 TRBV6-5 NA few TGTGCCAGCAGGGTTGGGGATTTCTATGGCTACACCTTC CASRVGDFYGYTF
TRBJ1-1 TRBV27 NA NA TGTGCCAGCCGTGACACTGAAGCTTTCTTT CASRDTEAFF
TRBJ1-5 TRBV19 TRBD1 NA TGTGCCAGTAGTATACAACAGGACAGGGGGAATCAGCCCCAGCATTTT CASSIQQDRGNQPQHF
TRBJ2-3 TRBV7-8 NA few TGTGCCAGCAGCTTAGACGGGCAGGTTCACGTTACGCAGTATTTT CASSLDGQVHVTQYF
TRBJ1-1 TRBV5-1 TRBD1 NA TGCGCCAGCAGCCAAAGGACAGGAAGGGCAGGCACTGAAGCTTTCTTT CASSQRTGRAGTEAFF
TRBJ2-7 TRBV18 NA NA TGTGCCAGCTCACCGTCGGGGCGGTACGAGCAGTACTTC CASSPSGRYEQYF
TRBJ2-1 TRBV29-1 TRBD2 few TGCAGCGTCCTTAGCGGGAACGATGAGCAGTTCTTC CSVLSGNDEQFF
TRBJ1-4 TRBV27 NA NA TGTGCCAGCAGCGCCCAGGGTCGGGCGCGCGAAAAACTGTTTTTT CASSAQGRAREKLFF
TRBJ1-4 TRBV5-6 NA NA TGTGCCAGCAGCTCTTCCGGGGGAACTAATGAAAAACTGTTTTTT CASSSSGGTNEKLFF
TRBJ1-1 TRBV11-2 NA NA TGTGCCAGCAGCTTAACAGGCCCCATGAACACTGAAGCTTTCTTT CASSLTGPMNTEAFF
TRBJ1-5 TRBV15 NA NA TGTGCCACCAGCAGAGATTCGAGACGGTATAATCAGCCCCAGCATTTT CATSRDSRRYNQPQHF
TRBJ2-7 TRBV6-6 NA NA TGTGCCAGCTCCCTTTTCCCCTCGACCTACGAGCAGTACTTC CASSLFPSTYEQYF
TRBJ2-7 TRBV5-1 NA NA TGCGCCAGCAGCTTGGGCAGAACCAACTCCTACGAGCAGTACTTC CASSLGRTNSYEQYF